These 2 T cell receptor beta chains were sequenced from one sample in a study of monozygotic twins with inflammatory bowel disease. TCRdb reprocessed the 5' RACE reads, with one entry per CDR3 protein and no DNA. This table holds about 170,000 distinct CDR3 sequences. Sequencing used blood. The receptors come from a human donor with ulcerative colitis or Crohn's disease, or a healthy co-twin of an affected twin (not recorded which).

The V call is TRBV5-1, the J call TRBJ2-5; TCRdb picks TRBD1, but there is no DNA to check that call. In germline, CDR1 is SGHRS, CDR2 YFSETQ. The CDR3 runs 14 residues. The CDR3 here is CASSPSGGGETQYF.

V gene TRBV5-1 combines with J gene TRBJ2-1; TCRdb proposes TRBD2, but this gene call is untestable without DNA. CDR1 is SGHRS and CDR2 is YFSETQ in the germline V gene. The CDR3 runs to 15 residues. CDR3 region: CASSFSAGGGNEQFF.